This T cell receptor beta chain was sequenced in a study of blood T cell repertoires in COVID-19. Study context: COVID-19 samples collected from the United States, Italy and Spain covered acute and convalescent phases. T cells, B-cell-depleted T cells, or PBMCs provided the cDNA or gDNA that served as material.

Original handling: Nucleated cell counts were estimated from reference gene primer amplification. The protocol was immunoSEQ multiplex PCR, while the TCRdb copy is restricted to in-frame clones and leaves out a portion. V and J calls and clone size follow that table, whereas D and trimming were derived from the DNA. The sample consists of 85,000 to 120,000 clones, roughly 92% of them appearing once. V shed 0 bases and J shed 1 base, with 10 bases lying between them. CDR3 size: 15 residues. The germline V gene has CDR1 SGHRS and CDR2 YFSETQ. Seattle patients were enrolled during active infection and followed longitudinally.

The specimen sequenced was peripheral blood. This chain links TRBV5-1 with TRBJ2-5; TRBD1 might be the D (5 bases). This receptor was obtained from a woman aged 50 to 65 with COVID-19, enrolled during active disease. This CDR3 is CASSLEAGPQETQYF. The CDR3, as DNA: TGCGCCAGCAGCTTGGAGGCAGGGCCCCAAGAGACCCAGTACTTC.